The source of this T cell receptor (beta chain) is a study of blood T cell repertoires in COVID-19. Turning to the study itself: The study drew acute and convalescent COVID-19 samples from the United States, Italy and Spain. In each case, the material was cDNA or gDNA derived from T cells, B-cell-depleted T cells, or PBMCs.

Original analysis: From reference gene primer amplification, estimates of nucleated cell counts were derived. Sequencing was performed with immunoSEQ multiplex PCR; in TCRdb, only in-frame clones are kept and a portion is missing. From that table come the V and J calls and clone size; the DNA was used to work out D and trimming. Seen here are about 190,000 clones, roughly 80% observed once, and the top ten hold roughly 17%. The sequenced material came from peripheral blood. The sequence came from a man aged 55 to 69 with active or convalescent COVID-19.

CDR3 sequence reads: CASSPHPRYEQYF. CDR3 nucleotides: TGTGCCAGCAGTCCGCACCCCAGGTACGAGCAGTACTTC. The chain employs TRBV6-2 or TRBV6-3 and TRBJ2-7; D is unresolved. Between the trimmed V and J ends, which lost 5 bases and 4 bases, there was a span of 12 bases. Germline V CDR1 and CDR2: MNHEY, SVGEGT. This CDR3 has 13 amino acids.